The next 11 T cell receptor beta chains were all read from a single sample in a study of CD8 T cells in ankylosing spondylitis. Using its own MiXCR run on the 5' RACE reads, TCRdb lists one record per CDR3 protein. The sample includes tens of thousands of distinct CDR3 sequences, 16% of them seen just once. Sequenced input: blood. Source of these receptors: a male donor with ankylosing spondylitis or in good health (not recorded which).

The sample holds many counts of this clonotype. This rearrangement joins TRBV20-1 to TRBJ2-7, with TRBD2 identical over 11 bases. The germline gives CDR1 DFQATT, CDR2 SNEGSKA (reference sequence). The CDR3 runs to 15 residues. J gave up 2 bases and V 6 bases, and 9 bases lay outside the gene matches. The CDR3 is CSAHSTSGSTYEQYF. The CDR3 region has the DNA TGCAGTGCCCATAGTACTAGCGGGAGTACCTACGAGCAGTACTTC.

The sample holds a few counts of this clonotype. J is TRBJ2-3 and V is TRBV10-3, with D possibly TRBD1 on 5 matching bases. Germline V gene data show CDR1 as ENHRY and CDR2 as SYGVKD. The CDR3 loop spans 14 amino acids. V lost 5 bases to trimming and J lost 2 bases, with 11 bases between them. The CDR3 region is CAISQQVYTDTQYF. The DNA for the CDR3 is TGTGCCATCAGTCAACAGGTGTACACAGATACGCAGTATTTT.

The rearrangement uses TRBV20-1 and TRBJ2-1; D is unresolved. Germline CDR1 DFQATT, CDR2 SNEGSKA (reference sequence). The V end lost 0 bases, the J end lost 4 bases, and 7 bases lay between the germline ends. The CDR3 is made up of 13 amino acids. CDR3 DNA sequence: TGCAGTGCTAGAGATGTGGGGTACAATGAGCAGTTCTTC. It is translated as CSARDVGYNEQFF.

The chain has TRBV28 and TRBJ1-1; D gene ambiguous. The CDR3 runs 13 residues. Germline V gives CDR1 MDHEN, CDR2 SYDVKM. The germline V and J ends were trimmed by 5 bases and 4 bases, with 11 bases remaining between them. The CDR3 DNA follows: TGTGCCAGCAGTGATAGACACAGCACTGAAGCTTTCTTT. This encodes CASSDRHSTEAFF. Combining the CDR3 with reference TRBV28 and TRBJ1-1 gives the whole variable domain DVKVTQSSRYLVKRTGEKVFLECVQDMDHENMFWYRQDPGLGLRLIYFSYDVKMKEKGDIPEGYSVSREKKERFSLILESASTNQTSMYLCASSDRHSTEAFFGQGTRLTVV.

The rearrangement links TRBV7-2 to TRBJ2-3, with 7 bases fitting TRBD2. The V segment lost 5 bases and the J segment 2 bases; nucleotides outside the gene matches: 7. This CDR3 is built from 15 residues. Germline V CDR1 and CDR2: SGHTA, FQGNSA. Here the CDR3 reads CASSPKTSSTDTQYF. CDR3 sequence (DNA): TGTGCCAGCAGCCCCAAGACTAGCTCCACAGATACGCAGTATTTT.

This clonotype was seen only a few times. V usage is TRBV29-1 and J usage is TRBJ2-1; 8 bases fit TRBD1. This CDR3 contains 13 residues. V lost 4 bases to trimming and J lost 4 bases; unmatched junction nucleotides: 3. The V gene's germline CDR1 is SQVTM and CDR2 ANQGSEA. CDR3 protein: CSVAGGLYNEQFF. The CDR3 DNA sequence: TGCAGCGTTGCAGGGGGCCTGTACAATGAGCAGTTCTTC.

The CDR3 nucleotides read TGTGCCAGCAGTTTTGATCTGTTCGGGGGAAGAGGAGATACGCAGTATTTT. As protein: CASSFDLFGGRGDTQYF. The chain recombines TRBV6-2 or TRBV6-3 with TRBJ2-3, with D perhaps matching TRBD2 (6 bases). The CDR3 consists of 17 residues. Trimming removed 4 bases from V and 5 bases from J, with 22 bases in between. The germline V gene has CDR1 MNHEY and CDR2 SVGEGT.

This chain links TRBV20-1 with TRBJ2-5; tentatively, D is TRBD1 (5 bases). Germline V gene data show CDR1 as DFQATT and CDR2 as SNEGSKA (reference sequence). This CDR3 has 13 residues. The V gene lost 3 bases and the J gene lost 1 base, with 9 bases spanning the gap. CDR3: CSARRTSQETQYF. In DNA form, the CDR3 reads TGCAGTGCTAGGCGGACAAGCCAAGAGACCCAGTACTTC.

This chain joins TRBV12-3 or TRBV12-4 and TRBJ2-5; D may be TRBD1 (6 bases). The V and J ends lost 6 bases and 7 bases respectively, with 21 bases between them. The CDR3 contains 15 residues. DNA for the CDR3: TGTGCCAGCAGCCCAGGGGCGGGCTCGAGGGGGACCCAGTACTTC. It is translated as CASSPGAGSRGTQYF.

The chain recombines TRBV10-3 with TRBJ2-3; TRBD2 agrees at 8 bases. V was pared by 3 bases and J by 5 bases, with 7 bases of the junction left unmatched. There are 15 residues in the CDR3. Germline values: CDR1 ENHRY, CDR2 SYGVKD. CDR3 protein: CAISDTGGQGDTQYF. The CDR3 DNA reads TGTGCCATCAGTGACACGGGGGGGCAGGGAGATACGCAGTATTTT.

Ten or more counts support this clonotype. The chain carries TRBV12-3 or TRBV12-4 and TRBJ2-1; no clear D gene. The CDR3 consists of 14 residues. The V end lost 2 bases, the J end lost 6 bases, and 11 bases lay between the germline ends. CDR3 DNA sequence: TGTGCCAGCAGTTTACCCCTTCCCCCCAATGAGCAGTTCTTC. It yields the protein CASSLPLPPNEQFF.